This section outlines one TCR beta chain sequence together with its context. TCRdb's copy holds only in-frame clones and misses some; the assay was immunoSEQ multiplex PCR. This sample yields 200,000 or so clones, of which roughly 84% are seen a single time; roughly 7.1% belongs to the top ten. This sample is drawn from a study of blood T cell repertoires in COVID-19. Losses at the gene ends were 6 bases for V and 1 base for J; bases not matched to a gene: 0. Germline V gene lookup returns CDR1 SGHTA and CDR2 FQGNSA. The CDR3 is 13 residues long. This study enrolled people aged roughly 18 to 90 from around 26 US geographic areas.

This TCR came from a man aged 25 to 40 in a cohort exposed to, infected with or recovered from COVID-19 (not recorded which). What was sequenced was PBMCs or T cells enriched from blood (not recorded which). The chain recombines TRBV7-2 with TRBJ2-3; 8 bases line up with TRBD1. The DNA for the CDR3 is TGTGCCAGCAGGGGACAGGGCACAGATACGCAGTATTTT. This sequence encodes CASRGQGTDTQYF.